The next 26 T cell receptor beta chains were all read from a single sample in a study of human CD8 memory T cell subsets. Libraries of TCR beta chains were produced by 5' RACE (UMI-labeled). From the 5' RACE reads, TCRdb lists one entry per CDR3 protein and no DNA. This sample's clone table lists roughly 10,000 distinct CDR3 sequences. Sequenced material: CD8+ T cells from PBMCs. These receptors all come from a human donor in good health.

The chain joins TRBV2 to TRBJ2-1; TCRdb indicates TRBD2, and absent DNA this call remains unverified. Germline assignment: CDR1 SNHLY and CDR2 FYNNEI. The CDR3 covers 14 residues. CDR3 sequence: CASSLAGGYNEQFF.

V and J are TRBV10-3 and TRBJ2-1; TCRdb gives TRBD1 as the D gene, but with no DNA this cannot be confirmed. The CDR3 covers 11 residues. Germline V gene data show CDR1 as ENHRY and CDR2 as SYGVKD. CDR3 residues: CAIDQGNEQFF.

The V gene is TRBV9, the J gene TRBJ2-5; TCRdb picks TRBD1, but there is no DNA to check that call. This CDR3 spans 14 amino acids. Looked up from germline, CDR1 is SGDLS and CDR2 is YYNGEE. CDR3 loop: CASSVQGAVETQYF.

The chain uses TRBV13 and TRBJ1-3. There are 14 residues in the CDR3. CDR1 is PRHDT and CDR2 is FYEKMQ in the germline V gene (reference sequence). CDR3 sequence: CASSSLNSGNTIYF.

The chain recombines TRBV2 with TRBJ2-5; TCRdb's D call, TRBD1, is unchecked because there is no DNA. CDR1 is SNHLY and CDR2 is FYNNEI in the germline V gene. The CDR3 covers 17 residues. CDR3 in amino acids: CASSEPRGQDTGETQYF.

The CDR3 region is CATSDPGTSGRNYQETQYF. V is TRBV24-1 and J is TRBJ2-5; TCRdb outputs TRBD2, but without DNA this stays unchecked. The CDR3 spans 19 residues. Germline CDR1 KGHDR, CDR2 SFDVKD.

This CDR3 is CASSYSGKPYEQYF. V is TRBV5-4 and J is TRBJ2-7; TCRdb outputs TRBD1, but without DNA this stays unchecked. CDR1 is SGHNT and CDR2 is YYREEE in the germline V gene (reference sequence). The CDR3 spans 14 residues.

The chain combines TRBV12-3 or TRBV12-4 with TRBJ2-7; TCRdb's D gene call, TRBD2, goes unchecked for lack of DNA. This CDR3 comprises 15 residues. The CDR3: CASSPLTSGVHEQYF.

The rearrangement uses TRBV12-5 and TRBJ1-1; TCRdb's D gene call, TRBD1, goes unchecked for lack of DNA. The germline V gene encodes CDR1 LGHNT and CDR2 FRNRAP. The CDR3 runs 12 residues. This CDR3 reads CASGRGGTEAFF.

The CDR3 sequence: CASSPEPRGEQYF. The gene calls are TRBV5-1 and TRBJ2-7; TCRdb gives TRBD1 as the D gene, but with no DNA this cannot be confirmed. Germline V lookup: CDR1 SGHRS, CDR2 YFSETQ. There are 13 residues in the CDR3.

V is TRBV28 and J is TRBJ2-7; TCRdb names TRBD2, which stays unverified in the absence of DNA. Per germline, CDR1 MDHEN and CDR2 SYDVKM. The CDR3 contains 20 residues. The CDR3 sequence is CASSLFGQGLRTSGVYEQYF.

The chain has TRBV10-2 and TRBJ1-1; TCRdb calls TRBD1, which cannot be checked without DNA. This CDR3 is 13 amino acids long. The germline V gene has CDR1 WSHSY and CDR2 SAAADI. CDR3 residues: CASYPGQITEAFF.

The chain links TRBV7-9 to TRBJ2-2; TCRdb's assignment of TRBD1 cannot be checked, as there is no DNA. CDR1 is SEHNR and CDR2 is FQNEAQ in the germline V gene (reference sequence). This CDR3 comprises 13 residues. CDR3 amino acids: CASSATGAGELFF.

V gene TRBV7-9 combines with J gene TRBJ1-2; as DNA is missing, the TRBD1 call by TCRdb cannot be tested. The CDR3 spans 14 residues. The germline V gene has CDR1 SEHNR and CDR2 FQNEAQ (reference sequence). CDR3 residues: CASSFVGGLDGYTF.

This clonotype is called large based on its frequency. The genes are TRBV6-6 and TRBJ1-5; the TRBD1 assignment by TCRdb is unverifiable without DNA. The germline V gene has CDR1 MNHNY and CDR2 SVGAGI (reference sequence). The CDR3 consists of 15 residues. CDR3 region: CASSYPGNSNQPQHF.

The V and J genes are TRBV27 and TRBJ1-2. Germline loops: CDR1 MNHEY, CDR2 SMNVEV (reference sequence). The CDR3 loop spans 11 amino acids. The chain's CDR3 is CASRGVYGYTF.

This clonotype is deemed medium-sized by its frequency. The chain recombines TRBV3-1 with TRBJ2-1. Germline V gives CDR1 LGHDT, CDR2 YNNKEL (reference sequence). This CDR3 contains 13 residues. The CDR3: CASSQSSYNEQFF.

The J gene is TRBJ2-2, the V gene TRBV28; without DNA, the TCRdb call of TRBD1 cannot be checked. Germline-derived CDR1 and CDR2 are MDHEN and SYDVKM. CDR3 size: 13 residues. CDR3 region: CASSPDSTGELFF. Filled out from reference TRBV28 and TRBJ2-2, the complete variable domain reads DVKVTQSSRYLVKRTGEKVFLECVQDMDHENMFWYRQDPGLGLRLIYFSYDVKMKEKGDIPEGYSVSREKKERFSLILESASTNQTSMYLCASSPDSTGELFFGEGSRLTVL.

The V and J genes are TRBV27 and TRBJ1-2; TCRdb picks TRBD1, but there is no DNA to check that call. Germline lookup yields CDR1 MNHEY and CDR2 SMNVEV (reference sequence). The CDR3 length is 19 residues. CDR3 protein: CASSSPSGVHVGNPYGYTF.

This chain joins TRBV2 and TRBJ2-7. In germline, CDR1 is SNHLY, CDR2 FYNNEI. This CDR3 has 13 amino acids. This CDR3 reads CASRSGYSYEQYF.

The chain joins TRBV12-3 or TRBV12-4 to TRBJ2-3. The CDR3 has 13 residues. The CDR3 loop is CASSFAGRDTQYF.

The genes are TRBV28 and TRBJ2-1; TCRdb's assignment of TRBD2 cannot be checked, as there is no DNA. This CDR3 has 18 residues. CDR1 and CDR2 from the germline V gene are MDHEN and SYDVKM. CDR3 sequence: CASSFPSGAAFINNEQFF. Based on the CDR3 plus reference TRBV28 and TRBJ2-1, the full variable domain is DVKVTQSSRYLVKRTGEKVFLECVQDMDHENMFWYRQDPGLGLRLIYFSYDVKMKEKGDIPEGYSVSREKKERFSLILESASTNQTSMYLCASSFPSGAAFINNEQFFGPGTRLTVL.

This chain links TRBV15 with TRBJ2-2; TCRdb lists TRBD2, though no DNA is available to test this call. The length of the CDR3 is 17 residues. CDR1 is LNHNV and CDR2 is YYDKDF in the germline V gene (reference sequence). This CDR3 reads CATSRGLAGAYTGELFF. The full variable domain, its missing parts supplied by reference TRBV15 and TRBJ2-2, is DAMVIQNPRYQVTQFGKPVTLSCSQTLNHNVMYWYQQKSSQAPKLLFHYYDKDFNNEADTPDNFQSRRPNTSFCFLDIRSPGLGDTAMYLCATSRGLAGAYTGELFFGEGSRLTVL.

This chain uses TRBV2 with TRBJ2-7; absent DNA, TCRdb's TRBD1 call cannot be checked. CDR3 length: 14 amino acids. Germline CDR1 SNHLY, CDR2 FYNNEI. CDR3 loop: CASSAGILNYEQYF.

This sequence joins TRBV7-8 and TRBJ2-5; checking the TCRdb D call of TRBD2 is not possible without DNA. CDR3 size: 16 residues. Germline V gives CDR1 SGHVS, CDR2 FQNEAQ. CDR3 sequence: CASRPRSGSGKETQYF.

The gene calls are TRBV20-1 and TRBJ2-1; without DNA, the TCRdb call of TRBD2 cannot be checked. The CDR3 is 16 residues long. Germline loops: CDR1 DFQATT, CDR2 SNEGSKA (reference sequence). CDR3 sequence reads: CSARDRGLTRGNEQFF.